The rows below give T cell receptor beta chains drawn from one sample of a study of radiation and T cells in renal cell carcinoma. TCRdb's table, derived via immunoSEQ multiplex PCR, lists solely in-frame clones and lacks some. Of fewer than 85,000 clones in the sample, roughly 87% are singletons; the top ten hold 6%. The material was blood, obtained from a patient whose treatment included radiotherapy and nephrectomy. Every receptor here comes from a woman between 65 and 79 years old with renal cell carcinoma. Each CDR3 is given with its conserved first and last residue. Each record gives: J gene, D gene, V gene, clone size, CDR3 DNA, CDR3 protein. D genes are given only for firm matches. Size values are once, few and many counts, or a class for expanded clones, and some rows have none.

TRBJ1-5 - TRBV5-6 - TGTGCCAGCAGCCATGGACTAGGTGGACAGTCCCAGCATTTT CASSHGLGGQSQHF
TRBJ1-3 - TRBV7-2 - TGTGCCAGCAGCCTCCAGGAGGGGTATTCTGGAAACACCATATATTTT CASSLQEGYSGNTIYF
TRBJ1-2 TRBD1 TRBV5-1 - TGCGCCAGCAGCTTGGACGGACAGGGAGGATATGGCTACACCTTC CASSLDGQGGYGYTF
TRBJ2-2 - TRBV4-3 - TGCGCCAGCAGCCAAGATTCGGGACCCGGGGAGCTGTTTTTT CASSQDSGPGELFF
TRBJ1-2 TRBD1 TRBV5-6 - TGTGCCAGCAGCTGGGGACAGGAAGGGTTCGTCTATGGCTACACCTTC CASSWGQEGFVYGYTF
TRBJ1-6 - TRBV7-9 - TGTGCCAGCAGCCAAGAAAGACCATTTTCACCCCTCCACTTT CASSQERPFSPLHF
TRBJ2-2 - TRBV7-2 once TGTGCCAGCAGCTTCCCTAAGGCCGGGGGAAAGTCCGGGGAGCTGTTTTTT CASSFPKAGGKSGELFF
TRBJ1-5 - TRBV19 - TGTGCCAGTAGTATAGATCGGGGGAAAAGTCAGCCCCAGCATTTT CASSIDRGKSQPQHF
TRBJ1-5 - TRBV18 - TGTGCCAGCTCACCGGAAGTTAGCAATCAGCCCCAGCATTTT CASSPEVSNQPQHF
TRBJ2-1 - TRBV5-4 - TGTGCCAGCAGCTTGGCGGGTAGGGGGAATGAGCAGTTCTTC CASSLAGRGNEQFF
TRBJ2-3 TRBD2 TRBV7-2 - TGTGCCAGCAGCTTCGGGGGGGAGTTCACAGATACGCAGTATTTT CASSFGGEFTDTQYF
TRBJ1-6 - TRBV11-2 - TGTGCCAGCAGACTAGGGGACCTAAATTCACCCCTCCACTTT CASRLGDLNSPLHF
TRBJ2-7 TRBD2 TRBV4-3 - TGCGCCAGCAGCCAAGAATCAGCGGGGGGCCCCTACGAGCAGTACTTC CASSQESAGGPYEQYF
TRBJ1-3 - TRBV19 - TGTGCCAGTAGTACGACAGTTTTGACAGGCGCTGGAAACACCATATATTTT CASSTTVLTGAGNTIYF
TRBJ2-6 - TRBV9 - TGTGCCAGCAGCGTAGAGGCGGGGAACACTGGGGCCAACGTCCTGACTTTC CASSVEAGNTGANVLTF
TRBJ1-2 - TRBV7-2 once TGTGCCAGCAGCCAAAGACAGAAGGGGGGGCACTATGGCTACACCTTC CASSQRQKGGHYGYTF
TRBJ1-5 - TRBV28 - TGTGCCAGCAGGCCAGGGCGGCTCTACCAGCCCCAGCATTTT CASRPGRLYQPQHF
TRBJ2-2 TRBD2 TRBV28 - TGTGCCAGCAACTCGGGGGGCACCGGGGAGCTGTTTTTT CASNSGGTGELFF
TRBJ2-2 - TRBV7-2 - TGTGCCAGCAGCTTAGACGACGGGGAGCTGTTTTTT CASSLDDGELFF
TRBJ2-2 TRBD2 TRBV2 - TGTGCCAGCAGTACCGGACTAGCGAACACCGGGGAGCTGTTTTTT CASSTGLANTGELFF
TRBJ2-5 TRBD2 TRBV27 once TGTGCCAGCAGTCACCAGCGGGGGGGCTTTGAAGAGACCCAGTACTTC CASSHQRGGFEETQYF
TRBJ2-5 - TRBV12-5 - TGTGCTAGTGGTCGTTCCGGGACATCTGGGGAGACCCAGTACTTC CASGRSGTSGETQYF
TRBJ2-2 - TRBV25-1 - TGTGCCAGCAGTCCCCTCGACGGGAACACCGGGGAGCTGTTTTTT CASSPLDGNTGELFF
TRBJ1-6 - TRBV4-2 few TGTGCCAGCAGCCGGGACATGGATGAATCACCCCTCCACTTT CASSRDMDESPLHF
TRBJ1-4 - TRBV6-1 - TGTGCCAGCAGGGGTGCAGCAACTAATGAAAAACTGTTTTTT CASRGAATNEKLFF
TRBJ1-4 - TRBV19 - TGTGCCAGTAGTTTGGGGAATGAAAAACTGTTTTTT CASSLGNEKLFF
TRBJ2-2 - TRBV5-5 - TGTGCCAGCAGCTTGGAACAGGGCATCGGGGAGCTGTTTTTT CASSLEQGIGELFF
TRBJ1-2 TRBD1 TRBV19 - TGTGCCAGTAGTAGACAGGGAGATGGCTACACCTTC CASSRQGDGYTF
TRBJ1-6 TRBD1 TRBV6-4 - TGTGCCAGCGGACAGGGAGCGCGGACACCCCTCCACTTT CASGQGARTPLHF
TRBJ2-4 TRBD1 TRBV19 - TGTGCCAGTAGTATTATATGGGACAGGGGGCGGCAAAACATTCAGTACTTC CASSIIWDRGRQNIQYF